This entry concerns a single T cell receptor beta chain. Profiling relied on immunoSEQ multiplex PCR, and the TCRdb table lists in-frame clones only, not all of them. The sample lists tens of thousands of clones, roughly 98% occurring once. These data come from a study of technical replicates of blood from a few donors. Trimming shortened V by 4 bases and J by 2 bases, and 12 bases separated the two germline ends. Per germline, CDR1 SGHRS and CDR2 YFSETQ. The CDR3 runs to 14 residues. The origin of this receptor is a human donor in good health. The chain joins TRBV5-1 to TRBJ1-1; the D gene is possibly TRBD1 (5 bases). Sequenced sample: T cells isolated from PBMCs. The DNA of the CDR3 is TGCGCCAGCAGCAGCGGGGGACCTAACACTGAAGCTTTCTTT. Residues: CASSSGGPNTEAFF.